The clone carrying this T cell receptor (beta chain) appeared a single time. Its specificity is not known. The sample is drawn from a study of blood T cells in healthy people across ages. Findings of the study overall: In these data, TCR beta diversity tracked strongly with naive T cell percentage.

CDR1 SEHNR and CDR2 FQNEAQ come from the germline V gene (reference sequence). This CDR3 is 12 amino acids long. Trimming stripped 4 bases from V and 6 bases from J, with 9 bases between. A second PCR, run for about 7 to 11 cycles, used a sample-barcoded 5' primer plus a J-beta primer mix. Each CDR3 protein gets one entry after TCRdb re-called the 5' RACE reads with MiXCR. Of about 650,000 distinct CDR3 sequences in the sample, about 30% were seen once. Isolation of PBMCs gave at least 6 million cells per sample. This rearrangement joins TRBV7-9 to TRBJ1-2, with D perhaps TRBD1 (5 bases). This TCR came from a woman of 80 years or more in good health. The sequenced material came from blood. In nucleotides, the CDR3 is TGTGCCAGCAGCTCCAGGGTTCATGGCTACACCTTC. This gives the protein CASSSRVHGYTF.